This paragraph covers one T cell receptor beta chain sequence. What it binds is unknown. The donors belonged to the 120-subject validation cohort, separate from the roughly 650-subject first cohort. TCRdb's table, derived via immunoSEQ multiplex PCR, lists solely in-frame clones and lacks some. The sample carries about 98,000 clones, 87% recorded once. Germline V CDR1 and CDR2: PRHDT, FYEKMQ (reference sequence). This CDR3 has 14 amino acids. The germline V and J ends were trimmed by 0 bases and 6 bases, with 9 bases remaining between them. The data were obtained in a study of cytomegalovirus exposure and HLA in healthy donors. Turning to the study itself: A later analysis reported the 120 or so validation repertoires used the same platform as the roughly 670 first-cohort repertoires.

Study observations and caveats: Reportedly, cytomegalovirus status was diagnosed with high sensitivity and specificity. In vitro checks showed that three CMV-associated chains really do target CMV antigens.

The sequence was obtained from a woman younger than 45 in good health and CMV-seronegative. The V call is TRBV13, the J call TRBJ1-5; tentative D call: TRBD1 (5 bases). Sequencing used PBMCs. Here the CDR3 DNA reads TGTGCCAGCAGCTTAGGGCAGGGAGGTCAGCCCCAGCATTTT. Translation gives CASSLGQGGQPQHF.